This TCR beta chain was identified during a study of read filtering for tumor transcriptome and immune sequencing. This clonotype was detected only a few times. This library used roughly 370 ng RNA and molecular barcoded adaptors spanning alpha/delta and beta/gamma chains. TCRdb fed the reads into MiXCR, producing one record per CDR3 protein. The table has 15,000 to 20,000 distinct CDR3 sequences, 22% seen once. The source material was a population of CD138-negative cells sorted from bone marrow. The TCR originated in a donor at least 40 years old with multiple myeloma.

The CDR3 DNA sequence: TGCAGCGTTGAAGATTCTTCCAGGGGCAGGGGGACCCAGTACTTC. This codes for CSVEDSSRGRGTQYF. This chain connects TRBV29-1 to TRBJ2-5; tentative D call: TRBD1 (6 bases). V dropped 0 bases and J dropped 7 bases, with 18 bases sitting between them. Germline V lookup: CDR1 SQVTM, CDR2 ANQGSEA. The CDR3 is made up of 15 amino acids.